These T cell receptor beta chains were read from a single sample in a study of blood T cell repertoires in COVID-19. Data came from immunoSEQ multiplex PCR; TCRdb stores just in-frame clones and leaves some out. This table holds about 30,000 clones, 75% to 90% found once. The sample consisted of peripheral blood. Every receptor here comes from a man in his sixties with active COVID-19. The CDR3 runs from the conserved cysteine through the conserved F or W. The D gene is left open where the match is weak. Where a row states a size, it is once, few, many or the class of an expanded clone; other rows omit it.

D gene,J gene,V gene,clone size,CDR3 protein,CDR3 DNA
.,TRBJ2-7,TRBV5-6,once,CASSVLGRISYEQYF,TGTGCCAGCAGCGTACTAGGACGCATCTCCTACGAGCAGTACTTC
.,TRBJ2-5,TRBV15,.,CATSRDRDSQDKETQYF,TGTGCCACCAGCAGAGATCGGGACTCCCAAGACAAGGAGACCCAGTACTTC
.,TRBJ1-2,TRBV5-5,.,CASSQGQNYGYTF,TGTGCCAGCAGCCAAGGACAGAACTATGGCTACACCTTC
.,TRBJ2-1,TRBV2,.,CVSSVANEQFF,TGTGTCAGCAGTGTGGCAAATGAGCAGTTCTTC
.,TRBJ1-1,TRBV14,.,CASSHWRTEAFF,TGTGCCAGCAGCCATTGGAGGACTGAAGCTTTCTTT
.,TRBJ2-7,TRBV6-5,.,CASRMGSAYEQYF,TGTGCCAGCAGAATGGGCTCCGCCTACGAGCAGTACTTC
TRBD1,TRBJ2-1,TRBV18,.,CASSPFSGTGQGANEQFF,TGTGCCAGCTCACCATTTAGCGGAACGGGACAGGGGGCAAATGAGCAGTTCTTC
.,TRBJ2-1,TRBV1,.,CTSSHLWGGPGHEQFF,TGCACCAGCAGCCATTTGTGGGGGGGGCCGGGCCATGAGCAGTTCTTC
.,TRBJ2-5,TRBV29-1,.,CSVYRGARETQYF,TGCAGCGTTTACCGGGGGGCCCGAGAGACCCAGTACTTC
.,TRBJ1-2,TRBV5-1,.,CASTPGGDGYTF,TGCGCCAGCACGCCCGGGGGAGATGGCTACACCTTC
TRBD1,TRBJ2-6,TRBV24-1,.,CATSDPPGQENPGANVLTF,TGTGCCACCAGTGATCCACCGGGACAGGAGAACCCTGGGGCCAACGTCCTGACTTTC
TRBD1,TRBJ1-2,TRBV6-4,.,CASSERTGGNYGYTF,TGTGCCAGCAGTGAACGGACAGGGGGCAACTATGGCTACACCTTC
TRBD1,TRBJ1-2,TRBV29-1,.,CSVGQARDRVSGYTF,TGCAGCGTTGGCCAGGCCCGGGACAGGGTGAGTGGCTACACCTTC
.,TRBJ2-5,TRBV20-1,.,CSASSGAETQYF,TGCAGTGCTAGTTCTGGGGCAGAGACCCAGTACTTC
.,TRBJ1-4,TRBV7-9,.,CASSLVLASTNEKLFF,TGTGCCAGCAGCTTAGTTCTGGCATCAACTAATGAAAAACTGTTTTTT
.,TRBJ1-5,TRBV15,.,CATSRVGQRDQPQHF,TGTGCCACCAGCAGAGTAGGGCAGCGGGATCAGCCCCAGCATTTT
TRBD1,TRBJ1-2,TRBV2,.,CASSGTGLSGYTF,TGTGCCAGCAGTGGGACAGGGCTAAGCGGCTACACCTTC
TRBD1,TRBJ1-5,TRBV11-2,.,CASSLGQGVYQPQHF,TGTGCCAGCAGCTTGGGGCAGGGGGTTTATCAGCCCCAGCATTTT
.,TRBJ2-2,TRBV7-3,.,CASSPTPGLLGGELFF,TGTGCCAGCAGCCCAACCCCGGGACTCTTAGGGGGGGAGCTGTTTTTT
TRBD1,TRBJ2-7,TRBV5-5,once,CASSLRPTTETGEQYF,TGTGCCAGCAGCTTGCGTCCGACGACTGAGACAGGGGAGCAGTACTTC
.,TRBJ2-5,TRBV24-1,once,CATSDLVFGGAETQYF,TGTGCCACCAGTGATTTAGTGTTTGGGGGGGCGGAGACCCAGTACTTC
TRBD1,TRBJ2-1,TRBV27,once,CASSSTGTGGPNEQFF,TGTGCCAGCAGTTCCACCGGGACAGGGGGCCCCAATGAGCAGTTCTTC
TRBD1,TRBJ1-2,TRBV4-1,.,CASSLDRGRGYTF,TGCGCCAGCAGCTTGGACAGGGGGCGAGGCTACACCTTC
.,TRBJ2-1,TRBV5-5,once,CASNFFGGATYNEQFF,TGTGCCAGCAACTTTTTTGGGGGGGCGACCTACAATGAGCAGTTCTTC
TRBD2,TRBJ2-1,TRBV3-1/TRBV3-2,.,CASSRGGLRFSNEQFF,TGTGCCAGCAGCCGGGGGGGACTCAGATTCTCGAATGAGCAGTTCTTC
.,TRBJ1-5,TRBV28,.,CASSPTSPDQPQHF,TGTGCCAGCAGTCCTACCTCCCCGGATCAGCCCCAGCATTTT
TRBD2,TRBJ2-3,TRBV3-1/TRBV3-2,.,CASSTWGLAGGLGTDTQYF,TGTGCCAGCAGTACTTGGGGACTAGCGGGGGGGCTTGGCACAGATACGCAGTATTTT
.,TRBJ2-7,TRBV19,.,CASSINTAGEQYF,TGTGCCAGTAGTATTAACACCGCAGGGGAGCAGTACTTC
TRBD1,TRBJ1-5,TRBV9,.,CASSTTGGRGQPQHF,TGTGCCAGCAGCACAACAGGGGGCCGCGGTCAGCCCCAGCATTTT
.,TRBJ1-2,TRBV18,.,CASSLGGNYGYTF,TGTGCCAGCTCTCTTGGCGGAAACTATGGCTACACCTTC
.,TRBJ1-2,TRBV21-1,.,CASSTRTGVYGYTF,TGTGCCAGCAGCACCCGGACAGGAGTCTATGGCTACACCTTC
.,TRBJ1-3,TRBV9,.,CASSVDSHSGNTIYF,TGTGCCAGCAGCGTAGATAGCCATTCTGGAAACACCATATATTTT
.,TRBJ2-7,TRBV6-5,once,CASRRVVVQDEQYF,TGTGCCAGCAGGCGGGTGGTAGTTCAGGACGAGCAGTACTTC
.,TRBJ2-7,TRBV7-4,.,CASSLAGRHYSYEQYF,TGTGCCAGCAGCTTAGCGGGCAGGCATTACTCCTACGAGCAGTACTTC
TRBD2,TRBJ2-5,TRBV5-6,.,CASEPFITTSGQTQYF,TGTGCCAGCGAACCGTTCATCACGACTAGCGGGCAGACCCAGTACTTC
.,TRBJ2-5,TRBV5-1,.,CASSLGLVMAGVQETQYF,TGCGCCAGCAGCTTGGGGCTCGTTATGGCAGGGGTCCAAGAGACCCAGTACTTC
TRBD1,TRBJ1-2,TRBV5-1,.,CASSRSGGNPYGYTF,TGCGCCAGCAGCAGATCAGGGGGCAATCCTTATGGCTACACCTTC
.,TRBJ1-1,TRBV5-1,.,CASTSAGGTEAFF,TGCGCCAGCACCTCAGCGGGTGGCACTGAAGCTTTCTTT
.,TRBJ2-7,TRBV2,once,CASNPTYSSYEQYF,TGTGCCAGCAATCCGACATATTCCTCCTACGAGCAGTACTTC
TRBD2,TRBJ2-7,TRBV7-8,.,CASSLLAGSYEQYF,TGTGCCAGCAGCCTACTAGCGGGGAGCTACGAGCAGTACTTC
TRBD2,TRBJ2-5,TRBV15,.,CATSRAVGGGAGETQYF,TGTGCCACCAGCAGAGCGGTCGGCGGGGGGGCCGGAGAGACCCAGTACTTC
TRBD1,TRBJ2-1,TRBV27,.,CASTSLQNRGFGEQFF,TGTGCCAGCACCTCCCTCCAAAACAGGGGATTTGGTGAGCAGTTCTTC
.,TRBJ1-5,TRBV19,.,CASSISGGNQPQHF,TGTGCCAGTAGTATTTCGGGGGGTAATCAGCCCCAGCATTTT
.,TRBJ1-2,TRBV5-6,.,CASSLSDYNGYTF,TGTGCCAGCAGCTTGTCAGATTATAATGGCTACACCTTC
.,TRBJ1-2,TRBV18,.,CASSPGGEGYTF,TGTGCCAGCTCACCAGGGGGCGAGGGCTACACCTTC
.,TRBJ1-4,TRBV6-1,.,CASSEAQGWEKLFF,TGTGCCAGCAGTGAAGCCCAGGGATGGGAAAAACTGTTTTTT
.,TRBJ1-1,TRBV10-3,.,CAISESSGGSMNTEAFF,TGTGCCATCAGTGAGTCGTCAGGAGGAAGCATGAACACTGAAGCTTTCTTT
.,TRBJ2-5,TRBV20-1,.,CSPISGETQYF,TGCAGTCCTATCAGTGGAGAGACCCAGTACTTC
.,TRBJ1-1,TRBV3-1/TRBV3-2,.,CASSLFGQNTEAFF,TGTGCCAGCAGCCTCTTCGGACAGAACACTGAAGCTTTCTTT
.,TRBJ2-2,TRBV2,.,CASRVGANTGELFF,TGTGCCAGCAGGGTCGGAGCGAACACCGGGGAGCTGTTTTTT
.,TRBJ2-6,TRBV6-5,.,CASSYTIDSGANVLTF,TGTGCCAGCAGTTATACGATAGACTCTGGGGCCAACGTCCTGACTTTC
.,TRBJ2-3,TRBV7-2,once,CASSLSPGDTQYF,TGTGCCAGCAGCTTGTCGCCCGGGGATACGCAGTATTTT
.,TRBJ1-1,TRBV11-1,.,CASSLRRGAISTEAFF,TGTGCCAGCAGCCTCCGTCGGGGGGCTATAAGCACTGAAGCTTTCTTT
TRBD1,TRBJ1-5,TRBV10-2,few,CASDRDSRNQPQHF,TGCGCCAGCGACCGGGACAGCCGCAATCAGCCCCAGCATTTT
.,TRBJ1-1,TRBV2,.,CASFRVNTEAFF,TGTGCCAGCTTTCGGGTGAACACTGAAGCTTTCTTT
TRBD1,TRBJ2-7,TRBV27,.,CASSFSDRAEQYF,TGTGCCAGCAGTTTCTCGGACAGGGCCGAGCAGTACTTC
TRBD1,TRBJ1-1,TRBV6-5,.,CASSRGQGYTEAFF,TGTGCCAGCAGTCGAGGACAGGGGTACACTGAAGCTTTCTTT
.,TRBJ1-1,TRBV7-2,.,CASSSQGHGTEAFF,TGTGCCAGCAGCTCGCAGGGCCATGGCACTGAAGCTTTCTTT
TRBD2,TRBJ2-2,TRBV7-8,.,CASTMGGGINTGELFF,TGTGCCAGCACCATGGGCGGGGGGATAAACACCGGGGAGCTGTTTTTT
.,TRBJ2-2,TRBV7-7,.,CASSPGGAEGGIGELFF,TGTGCTAGCAGCCCGGGTGGGGCCGAGGGAGGAATCGGGGAGCTGTTTTTT